Following are 7 T cell receptor beta chains from one sample sequenced in a study of T cell repertoires in cytomegalovirus infection. Their target antigens are unknown. TCRdb fed the reads into MiXCR, producing one record per CDR3 protein. The data contain 650,000 to 900,000 distinct CDR3 sequences, less than 35% of them singletons. This specimen was cultured CD8+ T cells from PBMCs, taken from culture after CMV antigen stimulation. These receptors originate from a human donor in good health (CMV status not recorded). Some clones in this sample may be carry-over from other donors' samples.

This clonotype was seen a handful of times. The chain couples TRBV12-3 or TRBV12-4 to TRBJ1-1, with 10 bases lining up with TRBD1. The length of the CDR3 is 14 residues. V was clipped by 7 bases and J by 5 bases; unmatched bases: 7. CDR3: CASNLGQGPTEAFF. CDR3 sequence (DNA): TGTGCCAGCAATCTGGGACAGGGGCCTACTGAAGCTTTCTTT.

The chain has TRBV5-4 and TRBJ2-1; D remains unclear. The CDR3 covers 16 residues. Germline V lookup: CDR1 SGHNT, CDR2 YYREEE (reference sequence). V lost 4 bases to trimming and J lost 0 bases, with 14 bases between them. This CDR3 is CASSQDGPRSYNEQFF. DNA for the CDR3: TGTGCCAGCAGCCAAGATGGACCCCGCTCCTACAATGAGCAGTTCTTC.

This clonotype was observed a few times. The chain carries TRBV7-6 and TRBJ2-2; 9 bases match TRBD2. Trimming removed 2 bases from V and 7 bases from J; junction bases left unmatched: 8. The CDR3 extends over 16 amino acids. Germline CDR1 and CDR2: SGHVS and FNYEAQ. CDR3 residues: CASSLPGSGGRGELFF. CDR3 nucleotide sequence: TGTGCCAGCAGCTTACCTGGTAGCGGGGGCCGCGGGGAGCTGTTTTTT. Complete variable domain (other parts from reference TRBV7-6 and TRBJ2-2): GAGVSQSPRYKVTKRGQDVALRCDPISGHVSLYWYRQALGQGPEFLTYFNYEAQQDKSGLPNDRFSAERPEGSISTLTIQRTEQRDSAMYRCASSLPGSGGRGELFFGEGSRLTVL.

The chain is built from TRBV10-2 and TRBJ1-1; TRBD1 matches at 10 bases. V shed 6 bases and J 5 bases; nucleotides not matched to a gene: 6. CDR3 length: 14 amino acids. Germline CDR1 and CDR2: WSHSY and SAAADI. The CDR3 is CASRDPGQGTEAFF. CDR3 coding DNA: TGCGCCAGCAGGGACCCGGGACAGGGGACTGAAGCTTTCTTT.

This clonotype was observed a few times. The rearrangement links TRBV6-5 to TRBJ1-1; D is unresolved. Trimming removed 6 bases at V and 0 bases at J, with 20 bases between. Germline V lookup: CDR1 MNHEY, CDR2 SVGAGI. The CDR3 length is 17 residues. The CDR3 DNA is TGTGCCAGCAGAGCCCTGGGAGATGGCACGATGAACACTGAAGCTTTCTTT. This codes for CASRALGDGTMNTEAFF.

This clonotype has just a few counts. The rearrangement links TRBV4-3 to TRBJ2-1; 9 positions match TRBD2. CDR3 length: 14 amino acids. Per the germline V gene, CDR1 is LGHNA and CDR2 is YSLEER. With V trimmed by 6 bases and J by 8 bases, 8 bases remained unmatched. The CDR3 DNA reads as TGCGCCAGCAGTCAAAGCGGGGGGCGGCATGAGCAGTTCTTC. Encoded protein: CASSQSGGRHEQFF.

A few counts support this clonotype. The V and J genes are TRBV10-3 and TRBJ1-2; possible D gene TRBD1, 5 bases. Germline V gene data show CDR1 as ENHRY and CDR2 as SYGVKD. The V end lost 1 base, the J end lost 5 bases, and 17 bases lay between the germline ends. The CDR3 consists of 16 residues. The CDR3: CAISELQDSTTYGYTF. CDR3 sequence (DNA): TGTGCCATCAGTGAGTTACAGGACTCTACGACTTATGGCTACACCTTC.